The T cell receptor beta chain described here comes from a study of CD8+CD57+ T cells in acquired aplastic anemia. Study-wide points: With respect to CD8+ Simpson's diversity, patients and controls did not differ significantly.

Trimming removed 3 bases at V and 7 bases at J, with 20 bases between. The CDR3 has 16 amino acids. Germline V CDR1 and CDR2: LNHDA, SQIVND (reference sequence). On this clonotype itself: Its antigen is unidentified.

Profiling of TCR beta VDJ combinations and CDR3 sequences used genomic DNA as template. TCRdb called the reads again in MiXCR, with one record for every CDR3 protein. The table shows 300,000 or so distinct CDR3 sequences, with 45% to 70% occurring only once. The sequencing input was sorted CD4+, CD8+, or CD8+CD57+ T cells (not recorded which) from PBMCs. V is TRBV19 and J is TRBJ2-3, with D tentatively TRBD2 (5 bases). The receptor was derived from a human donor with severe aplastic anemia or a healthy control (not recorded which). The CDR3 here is CASSITLARKANTQYF. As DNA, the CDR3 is TGTGCCAGTAGTATCACTCTAGCTCGTAAGGCAAATACGCAGTATTTT.